A single sample gave rise to the 16 T cell receptor beta chains below, sequenced in a study of CD8+ T cells in alopecia areata. Isolated RNA was reverse transcribed into cDNA used as the sequencing template. Some clones are missing from TCRdb's copy, which holds only in-frame ones; the method was immunoSEQ multiplex PCR. Seen here are 95,000 to 150,000 clones, roughly 50% observed once, and the top ten hold 10% to 13%. The sequencing sample was made of NKG2D-low CD8+ T cells sorted from blood. These receptors were collected from a human donor with alopecia areata.

This clone has more than one count but fewer than ten. Within the sample, other DNA sequences also encode this same CDR3. The rearrangement joins TRBV29-1 to TRBJ2-5, with a possible D match to TRBD2 (6 bases). The V and J ends lost 7 bases and 5 bases respectively, with 14 bases between them. Per the germline V gene, CDR1 is SQVTM and CDR2 is ANQGSEA. The CDR3 contains 12 residues. Written as DNA, the CDR3 is TGCAGCGCCTCGGGGGTTGGGGAGACCCAGTACTTC. Its protein product is CSASGVGETQYF.

The table lists this clone with a few counts. J is TRBJ2-1 and V is TRBV29-1; D may be TRBD2 (6 bases). The V end lost 1 base, the J end lost 2 bases, and 15 bases lay between the germline ends. The CDR3 has 16 amino acids. Germline CDR1 is SQVTM and CDR2 is ANQGSEA. The CDR3 coding sequence is TGCAGCGTTGAAGGCCCCATGGTAGCGGCCTACAATGAGCAGTTCTTC. This gives the protein CSVEGPMVAAYNEQFF.

V usage is TRBV30 and J usage is TRBJ2-7, with TRBD1 matching over 8 bases. The trim removed 2 bases at V and 2 bases at J, leaving 8 bases unmatched. This CDR3 is built from 15 residues. Germline V gene sequence: CDR1 GTSNPN, CDR2 SVGIG (reference sequence). For the CDR3, the DNA is TGTGCCTGGAGTCAGTGGAGGACAGGGACCTACGAGCAGTACTTC. Translated, it gives CAWSQWRTGTYEQYF.

The chain joins TRBV29-1 to TRBJ2-3; D remains unclear. Trimming left V 7 bases short and J 6 bases short, with 11 bases between. The CDR3 covers 11 residues. CDR1 and CDR2 from the germline V gene are SQVTM and ANQGSEA. The CDR3 here is CSAGLRDTQYF. Written as DNA, the CDR3 is TGCAGCGCAGGATTAAGGGATACGCAGTATTTT.

The genes are TRBV14 and TRBJ2-1; 7 bases line up with TRBD2. The CDR3 has 16 residues. Germline assignment: CDR1 SGHDN and CDR2 FVKESK. The ends lost 0 bases at V and 4 bases at J; junction bases unmatched: 6. Here the CDR3 reads CASSQEAAGPYNEQFF. In DNA, the CDR3 is TGTGCCAGCAGCCAAGAAGCAGCGGGACCGTACAATGAGCAGTTCTTC.

This clone was seen only once. The chain links TRBV4-1 to TRBJ2-5; no firm D call. The germline CDR1 and CDR2 sequences are MGHRA and YSYEKL. The length of the CDR3 is 12 residues. Trimming took 5 bases from V and 7 from J, leaving 11 bases between them. The CDR3 bases are TGCGCCAGCAGCGGATCGCAGTCGACCCAGTACTTC. This encodes CASSGSQSTQYF.

The rearrangement links TRBV29-1 to TRBJ2-1; a weak D match, TRBD2 (5 bases). This CDR3 has 14 residues. V was pared by 4 bases and J by 3 bases, with 13 bases between. Germline loops: CDR1 SQVTM, CDR2 ANQGSEA. This CDR3 reads CSVGGSAFYNEQFF. The DNA for the CDR3 is TGCAGCGTTGGTGGTAGCGCCTTCTACAATGAGCAGTTCTTC.

The J gene is TRBJ1-4, the V gene TRBV29-1; 11 bases are shared with TRBD1. Germline V gene sequence: CDR1 SQVTM, CDR2 ANQGSEA. The length of the CDR3 is 15 residues. The ends lost 5 bases at V and 1 base at J; junction bases unmatched: 3. CDR3 region: CSVTGTGGTNEKLFF. CDR3 bases: TGCAGCGTTACCGGGACAGGGGGAACTAATGAAAAACTGTTTTTT.

The rearrangement links TRBV11-2 to TRBJ2-5, with D uncertain. The CDR3 contains 13 residues. The germline V gene has CDR1 SGHAT and CDR2 FQNNGV. V dropped 0 bases and J dropped 5 bases, with 7 bases sitting between them. CDR3 amino acids: CASSLDLGETQYF. DNA for the CDR3: TGTGCCAGCAGCTTAGATCTGGGGGAGACCCAGTACTTC.

This clone was found a few times. The V and J genes are TRBV28 and TRBJ2-7, with 9 bases fitting TRBD2. The germline V gene encodes CDR1 MDHEN and CDR2 SYDVKM. V shed 5 bases, J shed 3 bases, and the junction held 5 bases outside the gene matches. The CDR3 spans 14 residues. CDR3 protein: CASSLSGGDYEQYF. In nucleotides, the CDR3 is TGTGCCAGCAGTCTTAGCGGGGGAGACTACGAGCAGTACTTC.

This clone came up a few times. V gene TRBV18 combines with J gene TRBJ2-2; D is perhaps TRBD1 (6 bases). Trimming left V 5 bases short and J 13 bases short, with 11 bases between. CDR3 length: 11 residues. Germline V gene data show CDR1 as KGHSH and CDR2 as LQKENI. In DNA, the CDR3 is TGTGCCAGCTCAACGGACAGTTTGCTGTTTTTT. Protein: CASSTDSLLFF.

The chain is built from TRBV29-1 and TRBJ1-1; D is perhaps TRBD1 (6 bases). This CDR3 spans 12 amino acids. V dropped 5 bases and J dropped 0 bases, with 7 bases sitting between them. Per the germline V gene, CDR1 is SQVTM and CDR2 is ANQGSEA. For the CDR3, the DNA is TGCAGCGTTTCAGGGGTGAACACTGAAGCTTTCTTT. Protein sequence: CSVSGVNTEAFF. The full variable domain, its missing parts supplied by reference TRBV29-1 and TRBJ1-1, is SAVISQKPSRDICQRGTSLTIQCQVDSQVTMMFWYRQQPGQSLTLIATANQGSEATYESGFVIDKFPISRPNLTFSTLTVSNMSPEDSSIYLCSVSGVNTEAFFGQGTRLTVV.

The rearrangement links TRBV2 to TRBJ2-3; D is perhaps TRBD2 (6 bases). Deletions cut 8 bases from V and 4 bases from J, with 13 bases between. The CDR3 has 13 residues. Germline-derived CDR1 and CDR2 are SNHLY and FYNNEI. Written as DNA, the CDR3 is TGTGCCAGCTGGACGTTAGCGGCAGATACGCAGTATTTT. Translated: CASWTLAADTQYF.

This chain joins TRBV27 and TRBJ2-3, with D perhaps matching TRBD2 (5 bases). The CDR3 runs 12 residues. Germline loops: CDR1 MNHEY, CDR2 SMNVEV (reference sequence). Trimming removed 6 bases from V and 5 bases from J, with 9 bases in between. CDR3 region: CASSHAGDTQYF. As DNA, the CDR3 is TGTGCCAGCAGCCACGCGGGAGATACGCAGTATTTT.

This clone was recorded a few times. This chain links TRBV19 with TRBJ2-3; D unclear. The germline V and J ends were trimmed by 8 bases and 5 bases, with 11 bases remaining between them. The CDR3 is 12 amino acids. Germline values: CDR1 LNHDA, CDR2 SQIVND (reference sequence). In DNA, the CDR3 is TGTGCCAGTCGATGGAGTGAAGATACGCAGTATTTT. Residues: CASRWSEDTQYF.

The V gene is TRBV30, the J gene TRBJ2-5; tentative D call: TRBD2 (5 bases). V gave up 8 bases and J gave up 5 bases, with 18 bases separating them. Germline CDR1 is GTSNPN and CDR2 is SVGIG (reference sequence). CDR3 size: 13 residues. CDR3 protein: CALGLINGETQYF. The DNA for the CDR3 is TGTGCCCTTGGACTCATTAACGGGGAGACCCAGTACTTC.